The 10 T cell receptor beta chains in this list originate from one sample, sequenced in a study of CD8 T cells in Susac syndrome. RNA totalling 0.5 to 1 ug underwent reverse transcription with random hexamers. Each CDR3 protein is one row after TCRdb ran MiXCR on the immunoSEQ multiplex PCR reads. The table includes roughly 120,000 distinct CDR3 sequences, around 94% detected once. Material for sequencing was CD4+ T cells from PBMCs. All receptors derive from a human donor with multiple sclerosis.

The V and J genes are TRBV7-2 and TRBJ1-2; unclear D gene. V lost 1 base and J 4 bases, leaving 10 bases between the germline ends. Per the germline V gene, CDR1 is SGHTA and CDR2 is FQGNSA. This CDR3 comprises 14 residues. This CDR3 reads CASSLEQASYGYTF. The DNA for the CDR3 is TGTGCCAGCAGCTTAGAGCAGGCTTCCTATGGCTACACCTTC. The whole variable domain, filled in from reference TRBV7-2 and TRBJ1-2, reads GAGVSQSPSNKVTEKGKDVELRCDPISGHTALYWYRQSLGQGLEFLIYFQGNSAPDKSGLPSDRFSAERTGGSVSTLTIQRTQQEDSAVYLCASSLEQASYGYTFGSGTRLTVV.

This chain connects TRBV19 to TRBJ1-5; 9 nucleotides line up with TRBD1. Unmatched junction bases numbered 5, after V lost 4 bases and J lost 7 bases. Looked up from germline, CDR1 is LNHDA and CDR2 is SQIVND (reference sequence). CDR3 length: 14 amino acids. CDR3 loop: CASSTHRGQQPQHF. The CDR3 DNA sequence: TGTGCCAGTAGTACCCACAGGGGGCAACAGCCCCAGCATTTT.

The chain carries TRBV5-1 and TRBJ1-1; 8 positions match TRBD1. Germline values: CDR1 SGHRS, CDR2 YFSETQ. The CDR3 runs 12 residues. The junction had 4 bases not matched to a gene; V was cut back by 5 bases and J by 7 bases. The chain's CDR3 is CASREGQGEAFF. The CDR3 bases are TGCGCCAGCAGGGAAGGACAGGGTGAAGCTTTCTTT.

This clonotype was seen just once. This rearrangement joins TRBV6-1 to TRBJ2-7, with 7 bases aligning to TRBD2. V gave up 4 bases and J gave up 7 bases; unmatched junction bases: 7. This CDR3 region has 13 residues. Per germline, CDR1 MNHNS and CDR2 SASEGT. CDR3 DNA: TGTGCCAGCAGTGGGGGGGGACGGAGAGAGCAGTACTTC. Protein: CASSGGGRREQYF.

As to this clonotype: A junction end diverges from the germline sequence, so it may reflect a read error. This sequence joins TRBV30 and TRBJ1-2; D gene ambiguous. The CDR3 has 14 amino acids. Germline CDR1 GTSNPN, CDR2 SVGIG (reference sequence). The CDR3 region is CAWSYDMGNYGYAF. The CDR3 DNA is TGTGCCTGGAGTTACGACATGGGGAACTATGGCTACGCCTTC.

The V and J genes are TRBV7-3 and TRBJ2-3; no definite D call. Germline lookup yields CDR1 SGHTA and CDR2 FQGTGA. The CDR3 spans 15 residues. The V and J ends lost 4 bases and 0 bases respectively, with 11 bases between them. CDR3 bases: TGTGCCAGCAGCTCAAGGGCAGCTAGCACAGATACGCAGTATTTT. Amino acids: CASSSRAASTDTQYF.

On this clonotype itself: The junction departs from germline at one end; a sequencing error may be responsible. The chain has TRBV13 and TRBJ2-1; 7 bases are a match to TRBD1. The CDR3 is 12 amino acids. Germline V CDR1 and CDR2: PRHDT, FYEKMQ (reference sequence). For the CDR3, the DNA is TGTGCCAGCAGCTCACGACAGGGAATTCCGGTCTTC. Translated: CASSSRQGIPVF. The complete variable domain, with remaining parts taken from reference TRBV13 and TRBJ2-1, reads AAGVIQSPRHLIKEKRETATLKCYPIPRHDTVYWYQQGPGQDPQFLISFYEKMQSDKGSIPDRFSAQQFSDYHSELNMSSLELGDSALYFCASSSRQGIPVFGPGTRLTVL.

This rearrangement joins TRBV7-9 to TRBJ2-7, with unresolved D. Germline CDR1 and CDR2: SEHNR and FQNEAQ (reference sequence). V lost 5 bases and J 2 bases, leaving 7 bases between the germline ends. This CDR3 contains 12 residues. The CDR3 DNA is TGTGCCAGCAGCCCTAGTCCCTACGAGCAGTACTTC. It codes for CASSPSPYEQYF.

The J gene is TRBJ1-1, the V gene TRBV29-1, with a weak D call TRBD1 (5 bases). Looked up from germline, CDR1 is SQVTM and CDR2 is ANQGSEA. The V gene lost 5 bases and the J gene lost 0 bases, with 19 bases spanning the gap. CDR3 length: 16 residues. Written as DNA, the CDR3 is TGCAGCGTTTTGAGGGGTGCCCTTGGCGTGAACACTGAAGCTTTCTTT. It yields the protein CSVLRGALGVNTEAFF.

The chain combines TRBV6-5 with TRBJ2-3; D gene uncertain. V was cut by 1 base and J by 0 bases, with 8 bases left in between. The CDR3 contains 15 residues. CDR1 is MNHEY and CDR2 is SVGAGI in the germline V gene. CDR3: CASSYYPESTDTQYF. As DNA, the CDR3 is TGTGCCAGCAGTTACTATCCAGAAAGCACAGATACGCAGTATTTT.